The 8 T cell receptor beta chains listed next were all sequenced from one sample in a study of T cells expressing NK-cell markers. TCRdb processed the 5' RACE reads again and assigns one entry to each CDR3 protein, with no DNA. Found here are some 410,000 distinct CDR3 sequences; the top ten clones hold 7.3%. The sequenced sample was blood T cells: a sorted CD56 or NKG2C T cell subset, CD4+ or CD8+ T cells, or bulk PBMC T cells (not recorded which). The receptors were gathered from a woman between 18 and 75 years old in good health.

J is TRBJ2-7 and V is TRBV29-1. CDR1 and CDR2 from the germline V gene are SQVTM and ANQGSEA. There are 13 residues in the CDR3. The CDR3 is CSVETGGSYEQYF.

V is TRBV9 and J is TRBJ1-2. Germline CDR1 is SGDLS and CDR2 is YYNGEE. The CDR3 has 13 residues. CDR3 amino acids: CASSVVDDYGYTF.

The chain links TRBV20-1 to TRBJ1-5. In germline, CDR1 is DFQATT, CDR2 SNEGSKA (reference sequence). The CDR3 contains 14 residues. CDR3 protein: CSASSNRNNQPQHF.

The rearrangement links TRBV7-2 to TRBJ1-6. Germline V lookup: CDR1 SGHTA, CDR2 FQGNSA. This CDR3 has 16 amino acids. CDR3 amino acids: CASSLGVTSYNSPLHF.

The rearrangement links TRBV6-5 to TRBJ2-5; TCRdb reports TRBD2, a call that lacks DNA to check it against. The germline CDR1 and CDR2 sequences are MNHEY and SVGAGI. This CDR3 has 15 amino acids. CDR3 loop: CASSYPSGVQETQYF.

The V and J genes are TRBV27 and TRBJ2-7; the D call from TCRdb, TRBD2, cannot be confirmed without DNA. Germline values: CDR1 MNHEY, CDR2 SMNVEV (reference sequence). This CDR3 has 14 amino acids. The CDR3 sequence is CASATTSGSHEQYF.

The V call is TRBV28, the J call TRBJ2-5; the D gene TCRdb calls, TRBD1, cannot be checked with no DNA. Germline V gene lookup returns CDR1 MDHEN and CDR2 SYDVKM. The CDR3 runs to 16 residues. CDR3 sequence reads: CASSSGTGDHQETQYF.

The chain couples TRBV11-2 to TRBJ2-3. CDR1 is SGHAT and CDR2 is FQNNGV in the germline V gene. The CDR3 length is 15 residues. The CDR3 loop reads CASSLGTSSTDTQYF.